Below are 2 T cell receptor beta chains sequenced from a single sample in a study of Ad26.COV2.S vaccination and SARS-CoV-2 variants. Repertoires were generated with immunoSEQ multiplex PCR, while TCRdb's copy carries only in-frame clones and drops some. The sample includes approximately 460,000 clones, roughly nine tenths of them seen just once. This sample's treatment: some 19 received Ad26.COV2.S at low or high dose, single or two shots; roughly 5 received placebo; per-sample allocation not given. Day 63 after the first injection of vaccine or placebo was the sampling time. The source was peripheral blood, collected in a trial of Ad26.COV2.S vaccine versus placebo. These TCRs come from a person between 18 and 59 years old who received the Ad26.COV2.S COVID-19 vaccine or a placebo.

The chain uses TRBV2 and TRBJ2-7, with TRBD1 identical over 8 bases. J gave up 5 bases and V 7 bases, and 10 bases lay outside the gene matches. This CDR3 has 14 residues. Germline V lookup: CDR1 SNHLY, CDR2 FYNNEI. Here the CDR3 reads CASTRQGISDEQYF. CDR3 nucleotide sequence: TGTGCCAGCACGAGACAGGGGATTTCGGACGAGCAGTACTTC.

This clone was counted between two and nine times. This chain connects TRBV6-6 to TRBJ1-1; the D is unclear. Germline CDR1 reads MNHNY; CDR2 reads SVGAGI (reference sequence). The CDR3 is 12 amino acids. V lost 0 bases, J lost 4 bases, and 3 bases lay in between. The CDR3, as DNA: TGTGCCAGCAGTTACTCGCGCACTGAAGCTTTCTTT. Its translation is CASSYSRTEAFF.